The 32 T cell receptor beta chains given below trace back to one sample, sequenced in a study of identical twins. TCRdb used MiXCR to reprocess the 5' RACE reads, holding one entry per CDR3 protein. Of approximately 190,000 distinct CDR3 sequences detected, about a sixth appear once; the ten largest clones hold 35% to 50%. The sample was also linked to a second study, of T cells expressing NK-cell markers.

The material sequenced was CD8+ T cells sorted from blood. The receptors stem from a woman aged 18-35 years in good health.

The chain employs TRBV7-9 and TRBJ2-1; D unclear. The CDR3 totals 13 residues. Germline V gene sequence: CDR1 SEHNR, CDR2 FQNEAQ (reference sequence). Trimming removed 0 bases at V and 5 bases at J, with 5 bases between. DNA for the CDR3: TGTGCCAGCAGCTTAGCGCTGGACAATGAGCAGTTCTTC. Residues: CASSLALDNEQFF.

Ten or more counts support this clonotype. The chain recombines TRBV4-3 with TRBJ1-2; D unresolved. The CDR3 consists of 13 residues. Germline lookup yields CDR1 LGHNA and CDR2 YSLEER. Trimming took 3 bases from V and 5 from J, leaving 10 bases between them. The CDR3 is CASSQGSFYGYTF. The DNA for the CDR3 is TGCGCCAGCAGCCAGGGAAGTTTTTATGGCTACACCTTC.

This clonotype has more than one count but fewer than ten. The rearrangement joins TRBV20-1 to TRBJ2-5; 7 bases line up with TRBD2. Trimming cost V 6 bases and J 2 bases; bases outside gene matches: 9. The CDR3 extends over 14 amino acids. Germline CDR1 DFQATT, CDR2 SNEGSKA (reference sequence). The CDR3 nucleotides are TGCAGTGCCAACGGACTAGGAGCACAAGAGACCCAGTACTTC. Translated: CSANGLGAQETQYF.

The chain recombines TRBV9 with TRBJ2-2; maybe TRBD1 (5 bases). This CDR3 has 13 amino acids. Trimming left V 0 bases short and J 11 bases short, with 11 bases between. Germline CDR1 is SGDLS and CDR2 is YYNGEE. CDR3 nucleotides: TGTGCCAGCAGCGTAGAAGGAAGGGGCGAGCTGTTTTTT. Protein: CASSVEGRGELFF. The complete variable domain, with remaining parts taken from reference TRBV9 and TRBJ2-2, reads DSGVTQTPKHLITATGQRVTLRCSPRSGDLSVYWYQQSLDQGLQFLIQYYNGEERAKGNILERFSAQQFPDLHSELNLSSLELGDSALYFCASSVEGRGELFFGEGSRLTVL.

This clonotype was detected a few times. The genes are TRBV4-3 and TRBJ2-3; D not certain. V was pared by 0 bases and J by 4 bases, with 11 bases between. CDR3 size: 15 residues. CDR1 and CDR2 (germline): LGHNA, YSLEER. The CDR3 DNA is TGCGCCAGCAGCCAAGATGAAAGTGGTGCAGATACGCAGTATTTT. Translated, it gives CASSQDESGADTQYF.

This chain's CDR3 is CASSLSRDGYEQYF. DNA for the CDR3: TGTGCCAGCAGCTTATCCCGGGACGGCTACGAGCAGTACTTC. V is TRBV7-3 and J is TRBJ2-7; either TRBD1 or TRBD2 may supply D (5 bases each). Trimming stripped 2 bases from V and 3 bases from J, with 11 bases between. The CDR3 contains 14 residues. The germline V gene encodes CDR1 SGHTA and CDR2 FQGTGA.

This clonotype has more than one count but fewer than ten. This chain joins TRBV12-3 or TRBV12-4 and TRBJ1-1; maybe TRBD1 (5 bases). V shed 6 bases and J shed 7 bases, with 6 bases lying between them. This CDR3 comprises 10 residues. CDR3 sequence reads: CASRGHEAFF. The CDR3 DNA is TGTGCCAGCAGGGGGCATGAAGCTTTCTTT.

This clonotype was picked up one time. This may be a read error, as it is one base from a much larger clone. V gene TRBV20-1 combines with J gene TRBJ1-4; D is unresolved. V lost 1 base, J lost 12 bases, and 21 bases lay in between. Per germline, CDR1 DFQATT and CDR2 SNEGSKA (reference sequence). The CDR3 covers 15 residues. CDR3 bases: TGCAGTGCTAGAGCTTCTTCTAGAGAATGGGAAGAACTGTTTTTT. This codes for CSARASSREWEELFF.

In its sample, this clonotype was seen a few times. The gene calls are TRBV5-1 and TRBJ1-1; D not certain. V gave up 2 bases and J gave up 5 bases, with 10 bases separating them. The germline gives CDR1 SGHRS, CDR2 YFSETQ. The length of the CDR3 is 13 residues. CDR3 loop: CASSFSVLTEAFF. The CDR3 nucleotides read TGCGCCAGCAGCTTCTCCGTATTGACTGAAGCTTTCTTT.

The chain combines TRBV5-6 with TRBJ1-5; tentatively, D is TRBD1 (5 bases). Germline CDR1 is SGHDT and CDR2 is YYEEEE. V was clipped by 6 bases and J by 8 bases, with 12 bases between them. The CDR3 extends over 12 amino acids. CDR3 protein: CASKAGGEPQHF. The CDR3 nucleotides read TGTGCCAGCAAGGCAGGAGGGGAGCCCCAGCATTTT.

The sample holds a few counts of this clonotype. The chain has TRBV4-3 and TRBJ2-5, with D possibly being TRBD2 (6 bases). CDR1 and CDR2 (germline): LGHNA, YSLEER. Between the trimmed V and J ends, which lost 1 base and 5 bases, there was a span of 11 bases. The CDR3 has 14 residues. The CDR3 DNA reads as TGCGCCAGCAGCCAAGGTAGCGGATACGAGACCCAGTACTTC. This translates into CASSQGSGYETQYF.

The J gene is TRBJ2-1, the V gene TRBV6-2 or TRBV6-3; 13 bases line up with TRBD2. The V gene's germline CDR1 is MNHEY and CDR2 SVGEGT. J was trimmed by 9 bases and V by 8 bases; bases with no gene match: 4. The CDR3 extends over 13 amino acids. The CDR3 coding sequence is TGTGCCAGCGGACTAGCGGGAGAAGGTGAGCAGTTCTTC. Translation gives CASGLAGEGEQFF.

V usage is TRBV6-5 and J usage is TRBJ2-2, with a tentative D call TRBD2 (5 bases). CDR1 and CDR2 (germline): MNHEY, SVGAGI. CDR3 length equals 18 residues. Trimming cost V 3 bases and J 6 bases, with 23 bases left between them. The CDR3 DNA reads TGTGCCAGCAGTTATAAGAGTTTCTCTAGCCCCATCCCCGGGGAGCTGTTTTTT. This translates into CASSYKSFSSPIPGELFF.

The genes are TRBV2 and TRBJ2-1, with unresolved D. Deletions cut 0 bases from V and 6 bases from J, with 9 bases between. The length of the CDR3 is 14 residues. CDR1 and CDR2 (germline): SNHLY, FYNNEI. CDR3 coding DNA: TGTGCCAGCAGTGAAGCCTACTACCTCAATGAGCAGTTCTTC. It encodes CASSEAYYLNEQFF.

This clonotype was observed a few times. The chain couples TRBV7-7 to TRBJ2-7; 15 nucleotides match TRBD2. CDR3 length equals 15 residues. Trimming removed 5 bases from V and 4 bases from J; junction bases left unmatched: 3. Looked up from germline, CDR1 is SSHAT and CDR2 is FNYEAQ (reference sequence). The CDR3 sequence is CASSPGTSGRYEQYF. Here the CDR3 DNA reads TGTGCCAGCAGCCCTGGGACTAGCGGGAGGTACGAGCAGTACTTC.

J is TRBJ1-6 and V is TRBV9, with D unresolved. V lost 7 bases, J lost 6 bases, and 14 bases lay in between. Germline values: CDR1 SGDLS, CDR2 YYNGEE. This CDR3 has 14 residues. The CDR3 here is CASAREGSNSPLHF. As DNA, the CDR3 is TGTGCCAGCGCCCGGGAAGGGAGTAATTCACCCCTCCACTTT.

This clonotype was seen many times. The DNA for the CDR3 is TGTGCCAGCAGCCAGGGGGGCCAGGGTCCCCAGCATTTT. Residues: CASSQGGQGPQHF. V usage is TRBV27 and J usage is TRBJ1-5; 7 bases match TRBD1. V lost 6 bases and J lost 10; bases outside the gene matches: 9. Germline CDR1 is MNHEY and CDR2 is SMNVEV (reference sequence). CDR3 length: 13 amino acids.

The J gene is TRBJ2-7, the V gene TRBV6-5; D uncertain. Between the trimmed V and J ends, which lost 0 bases and 7 bases, there was a span of 10 bases. Germline CDR1 reads MNHEY; CDR2 reads SVGAGI. CDR3 length equals 13 residues. CDR3 in amino acids: CASSYSAVGEQYF. CDR3 DNA: TGTGCCAGCAGTTACTCCGCGGTGGGAGAGCAGTACTTC.

This clonotype was found many times. The rearrangement uses TRBV9 and TRBJ2-5; TRBD2 matches 8 bases. This CDR3 is built from 14 residues. Trimming took 3 bases from V and 5 from J; bases not matched to a gene: 6. The germline V gene encodes CDR1 SGDLS and CDR2 YYNGEE. CDR3: CASSGRGGGETQYF. Written as DNA, the CDR3 is TGTGCCAGCAGCGGCCGGGGGGGCGGCGAGACCCAGTACTTC.

In this sample, this clonotype is large. The chain recombines TRBV6-4 with TRBJ2-2; D gene ambiguous. The CDR3 runs to 13 residues. V gave up 2 bases and J gave up 3 bases, with 4 bases separating them. The germline V gene has CDR1 MRHNA and CDR2 SNTAGT. For the CDR3, the DNA is TGTGCCAGCAGTGACGGGGACACCGGGGAGCTGTTTTTT. Protein: CASSDGDTGELFF.

This clonotype was picked up a small number of times. V is TRBV29-1 and J is TRBJ1-1; 7 bases are shared with TRBD1. The V gene end was trimmed by 6 bases and the J gene end by 8 bases; junction bases not matched to a gene: 18. From germline, CDR1 is SQVTM and CDR2 ANQGSEA. This CDR3 spans 15 amino acids. DNA for the CDR3: TGCAGCGTACCCAGTGCAGGGGGGCCGGGGGCCGAAGCTTTCTTT. Translating it yields CSVPSAGGPGAEAFF.

This chain connects TRBV5-1 to TRBJ1-2; tentative D call: TRBD1 (6 bases). The CDR3 runs 16 residues. Trimming cost V 4 bases and J 2 bases, with 18 bases left between them. Germline V gives CDR1 SGHRS, CDR2 YFSETQ. In DNA form, the CDR3 reads TGCGCCAGCAGCCCAGCCCGACAGGAGGGGAACTATGGCTACACCTTC. Translation: CASSPARQEGNYGYTF.

The chain has TRBV6-5 and TRBJ2-1; weak D call: TRBD2 (6 bases). Germline CDR1 is MNHEY and CDR2 is SVGAGI. There are 15 residues in the CDR3. V gave up 1 base and J gave up 9 bases, with 16 bases separating them. The CDR3 is CASSYLGGAFGEQFF. CDR3 bases: TGTGCCAGCAGTTACTTGGGGGGAGCATTCGGTGAGCAGTTCTTC.

The rearrangement joins TRBV29-1 to TRBJ1-3; D is ambiguous. The CDR3 covers 13 residues. Germline CDR1 is SQVTM and CDR2 is ANQGSEA. Trimming took off 3 bases at V and 4 bases at J, with 10 bases between the two ends. Written as DNA, the CDR3 is TGCAGCGTTGAGAAGGACCTCGGAAACACCATATATTTT. Translating it yields CSVEKDLGNTIYF.

Ten or more counts support this clonotype. The chain carries TRBV6-5 and TRBJ1-1, with 10 positions matching TRBD1. V was pared by 4 bases and J by 4 bases, with 24 bases of the junction left unmatched. The CDR3 loop spans 21 amino acids. Germline V lookup: CDR1 MNHEY, CDR2 SVGAGI. The CDR3 spells CASSSYVFQSRSRDRGTEAFF. CDR3 sequence (DNA): TGTGCCAGCAGTTCTTACGTATTTCAATCCCGAAGCCGGGACAGGGGCACTGAAGCTTTCTTT.

The J gene is TRBJ2-7, the V gene TRBV27, with D tentatively TRBD1 or TRBD2 (6 bases each). Trimming removed 6 bases from V and 0 bases from J, with 15 bases in between. The CDR3 loop spans 15 amino acids. The germline gives CDR1 MNHEY, CDR2 SMNVEV (reference sequence). The CDR3 bases are TGTGCCAGCAGGAAGAGGGGGACTCCCTCCTACGAGCAGTACTTC. This translates into CASRKRGTPSYEQYF.

The chain employs TRBV7-6 and TRBJ1-3; D is possibly TRBD1 (5 bases). V was shortened by 5 bases and J by 2 bases, with 16 bases between the two germline ends. The CDR3 runs to 16 residues. Germline-derived CDR1 and CDR2 are SGHVS and FNYEAQ. The CDR3 loop is CASSTSGAGAGNTIYF. CDR3 nucleotides: TGTGCCAGCAGCACTAGCGGGGCGGGGGCTGGAAACACCATATATTTT.

J is TRBJ2-7 and V is TRBV16; D is unresolved. The V end was cut by 3 bases, the J end by 6 bases, with 6 bases between. CDR1 is KGHSY, CDR2 FQNENV, per germline. The CDR3 has 11 residues. The DNA of the CDR3 is TGTGCCAGCAGCCACCTAAGCGAGCAGTACTTC. Encoded protein: CASSHLSEQYF. Complete variable domain (other parts from reference TRBV16 and TRBJ2-7): GEEVAQTPKHLVRGEGQKAKLYCAPIKGHSYVFWYQQVLKNEFKFLISFQNENVFDETGMPKERFSAKCLPNSPCSLEIQATKLEDSAVYFCASSHLSEQYFGPGTRLTVT.

This clonotype was detected a few times. The chain carries TRBV29-1 and TRBJ2-5; 7 bases fit TRBD2. The length of the CDR3 is 16 residues. Germline V gene sequence: CDR1 SQVTM, CDR2 ANQGSEA. V lost 2 bases, J lost 0 bases, and 9 bases stayed unmatched. The CDR3 coding sequence is TGCAGCGTTGAACCCAGGGCTAGCGGTAACCAAGAGACCCAGTACTTC. Translation gives CSVEPRASGNQETQYF.

This clonotype has a handful of counts. V is TRBV20-1 and J is TRBJ2-3; 8 bases align to TRBD2. V lost 5 bases to trimming and J lost 2 bases; unmatched junction nucleotides: 15. The CDR3 is 17 amino acids. Germline assignment: CDR1 DFQATT and CDR2 SNEGSKA (reference sequence). CDR3 sequence: CSAEPPDQRETTDTQYF. The CDR3 nucleotides read TGCAGTGCTGAACCGCCCGACCAGCGGGAGACCACAGATACGCAGTATTTT.

This clonotype was observed a few times. The chain uses TRBV6-5 and TRBJ2-2; 8 nucleotides line up with TRBD1. The germline V gene has CDR1 MNHEY and CDR2 SVGAGI. This CDR3 region has 15 residues. V shed 0 bases, J shed 6 bases, and the junction held 3 bases outside the gene matches. The CDR3 region has the DNA TGTGCCAGCAGTTACTCGACAGGGGCCGCCGGGGAGCTGTTTTTT. It codes for CASSYSTGAAGELFF.

In its sample, this clonotype was seen a few times. The rearrangement uses TRBV30 and TRBJ2-7; no clear D gene. V was trimmed by 3 bases and J by 1 base, leaving 7 bases between them. The CDR3 is 12 amino acids. CDR1 is GTSNPN and CDR2 is SVGIG in the germline V gene (reference sequence). As DNA, the CDR3 is TGTGCCTGGAGCCAAGGGTCCTACGAGCAGTACTTC. Translating it yields CAWSQGSYEQYF.